This T cell receptor (beta chain) comes out of a study of blood T cells in healthy people across ages. A second PCR of roughly 7 to 11 cycles used a sample-barcoded 5' primer and a J-beta primer mix. One entry per CDR3 protein results from TCRdb running MiXCR on the 5' RACE reads. Here the sample spans hundreds of thousands of distinct CDR3 sequences, about a third being singletons. This clonotype was counted many times. Germline-derived CDR1 and CDR2 are LNHNV and YYDKDF (reference sequence). Trimming took 4 bases from V and 1 from J, leaving 7 bases between them. CDR3 length: 13 amino acids. The source of this sequence is an elderly woman in good health. Sequencing used blood. The J gene is TRBJ1-1, the V gene TRBV15; the D is unclear. The CDR3 sequence: CATSKGSNTEAFF. The CDR3 region has the DNA TGTGCCACCAGCAAAGGCTCGAACACTGAAGCTTTCTTT.